A single sample gave rise to the 6 T cell receptor beta chains below, sequenced in a study of blood T cell repertoires in COVID-19. The method was immunoSEQ multiplex PCR; TCRdb's version includes in-frame clones alone and lacks a portion of them. The sample has tens of thousands of clones, 79% seen once. Sequenced sample: peripheral blood. These receptors came from an elderly woman with active or convalescent COVID-19.

The chain joins TRBV10-3 to TRBJ2-1, with D perhaps matching TRBD2 (5 bases). The CDR3 consists of 16 residues. V was cut by 2 bases and J by 3 bases, with 14 bases left in between. In germline, CDR1 is ENHRY, CDR2 SYGVKD. This chain's CDR3 is CAISEAYSGDYNEQFF. As DNA, the CDR3 is TGTGCCATCAGTGAGGCATACAGCGGAGACTACAATGAGCAGTTCTTC.

The chain combines TRBV15 with TRBJ2-1, with D perhaps matching TRBD2 (5 bases). Germline-derived CDR1 and CDR2 are LNHNV and YYDKDF (reference sequence). The CDR3 is made up of 17 amino acids. V was pared by 3 bases and J by 0 bases, with 15 bases between. CDR3 bases: TGTGCCACCAGCAGTAAGGAGCGGCGAAACTCCTACAATGAGCAGTTCTTC. Amino acid sequence: CATSSKERRNSYNEQFF.

The gene calls are TRBV4-1 and TRBJ2-3; 7 nucleotides line up with TRBD2. Germline V gene lookup returns CDR1 MGHRA and CDR2 YSYEKL. V lost 1 base to trimming and J lost 0 bases; unmatched junction nucleotides: 7. The CDR3 spans 17 residues. CDR3 in DNA: TGCGCCAGCAGCCAAGTGGGAGGGGCGGGAAGCACAGATACGCAGTATTTT. This sequence encodes CASSQVGGAGSTDTQYF.

A few counts support this clone. This chain connects TRBV5-6 to TRBJ1-3, with 9 nucleotides matching TRBD1. Trimming took 4 bases from V and 6 from J; bases not matched to a gene: 5. The germline V gene encodes CDR1 SGHDT and CDR2 YYEEEE. The CDR3 totals 14 residues. The CDR3 DNA follows: TGTGCCAGCAGCGAGTGGGACAGGGAAAACACCATATATTTT. Translating gives CASSEWDRENTIYF.

The chain uses TRBV6-2 or TRBV6-3 and TRBJ2-1; D gene uncertain. The CDR3 consists of 13 residues. The germline gives CDR1 MNHEY, CDR2 SVGEGT. Trimming left V 2 bases short and J 3 bases short, with 5 bases between. The CDR3 region is CASSYGLYNEQFF. The DNA for the CDR3 is TGTGCCAGCAGTTACGGGCTCTACAATGAGCAGTTCTTC.

The rearrangement links TRBV4-3 to TRBJ2-2; 10 bases match TRBD2. The CDR3 loop spans 16 amino acids. V gave up 5 bases and J gave up 0 bases; unmatched junction bases: 3. Per the germline V gene, CDR1 is LGHNA and CDR2 is YSLEER. CDR3: CASSELAGANTGELFF. DNA for the CDR3: TGCGCCAGCAGCGAGCTAGCGGGAGCGAACACCGGGGAGCTGTTTTTT.